This TCR beta chain stems from a study of shared clonotypes between healthy human individuals. Study details: CD4 naive and memory got three plates each, CD8 naive two, CD8 memory one.

The germline V and J ends were trimmed by 0 bases and 12 bases, with 6 bases remaining between them. Germline CDR1 MNHNS, CDR2 SASEGT. The CDR3 totals 12 residues. Study results and limitations: When naive CD4 clonotypes were compared across several donors, about 4.8% were shared. Large depth notwithstanding, sorted-subset sequencing proved incomplete by rarefaction.

Note on this clone: Its specificity is unknown.

Genomic DNA per cell subset filled all wells of several immunoSEQ plates. Sequencing used immunoSEQ multiplex PCR; TCRdb keeps in-frame clones, though not all of them. The sample carries about 2 million clones, 85% to 95% recorded once. The sequence came from a man aged 18 to 35 in good health. Sequences were obtained from naive CD4+ T cells sorted from blood. Documented subset: CD45RA+ positively selected. The rearrangement uses TRBV6-1 and TRBJ1-6; D perhaps matches TRBD1 (6 bases). The CDR3, as DNA: TGTGCCAGCAGTGAAGCGGACAGACCCCTCCACTTT. Protein: CASSEADRPLHF.